Listed below are T cell receptor beta chains from one sample, sequenced in a study of OX40 agonist ivuxolimab in advanced cancers. The assay was immunoSEQ multiplex PCR, and TCRdb's table has in-frame clones only and misses some. The sample contains about 64,000 clones, about four fifths of which appear only once. The sample consisted of CD4+ or CD8+ T cells sorted from blood, taken in a trial of the OX40 agonist ivuxolimab. These receptors originate from an adult with an advanced solid tumor such as melanoma, head and neck, liver or kidney cancer. CDR3s include the opening cysteine and the closing phenylalanine or tryptophan. The order of the fields is clone size, J gene, D gene, V gene, CDR3 DNA, CDR3 protein. D genes are given only for firm matches. Clone sizes are given selectively: once, few, many, or a class where the clone is expanded.

clone size: NA
J gene: TRBJ2-5
D gene: NA
V gene: TRBV5-4
CDR3 DNA: TGTGCCAGCAGCTTCTCTGGCAGCTCCCAAGAGACCCAGTACTTC
CDR3 protein: CASSFSGSSQETQYF

clone size: once
J gene: TRBJ2-5
D gene: TRBD2
V gene: TRBV29-1
CDR3 DNA: TGCAGCGTTGAATTGGGAGGTGGGTTCGGGAGGGAGACCCAGTACTTC
CDR3 protein: CSVELGGGFGRETQYF

clone size: NA
J gene: TRBJ2-7
D gene: TRBD2
V gene: TRBV12-5
CDR3 DNA: TGTGCTAGTGGTTTGGTACGTCCTAGCGGGGGTTACGAGCAGTACTTC
CDR3 protein: CASGLVRPSGGYEQYF

clone size: many
J gene: TRBJ1-1
D gene: TRBD1
V gene: TRBV2
CDR3 DNA: TGTGCCAGCAGCTCAGGGGGCCCGAACACTGAAGCTTTCTTT
CDR3 protein: CASSSGGPNTEAFF

clone size: NA
J gene: TRBJ1-4
D gene: NA
V gene: TRBV7-9
CDR3 DNA: TGTGCCAGCAGCCGCCCGGTACTTAGTGATGAAAAACTGTTTTTT
CDR3 protein: CASSRPVLSDEKLFF

clone size: NA
J gene: TRBJ2-3
D gene: NA
V gene: TRBV27
CDR3 DNA: TGTGCCAGCAGTTTATCGGGCAGGGGGGTGGGAGATACGCAGTATTTT
CDR3 protein: CASSLSGRGVGDTQYF

clone size: NA
J gene: TRBJ1-4
D gene: NA
V gene: TRBV14
CDR3 DNA: TGTGCCAGCAGCCAAACCCCTCGGGGTGGAGGGTCAGAAAAACTGTTTTTT
CDR3 protein: CASSQTPRGGGSEKLFF

clone size: NA
J gene: TRBJ2-7
D gene: NA
V gene: TRBV10-1
CDR3 DNA: TGCGCCAGCAGTGAGTTCAGGGGTCCCTCCGAGCAGTACTTC
CDR3 protein: CASSEFRGPSEQYF

clone size: NA
J gene: TRBJ1-6
D gene: NA
V gene: TRBV7-8
CDR3 DNA: TGTGCCAGCAGCTCAGAGCAGCGGATTTCACCCCTCCACTTT
CDR3 protein: CASSSEQRISPLHF

clone size: NA
J gene: TRBJ2-7
D gene: NA
V gene: TRBV2
CDR3 DNA: TGTGCCAGCAAGTTCCTTGACTCGGAAACCTACGAGCAGTACTTC
CDR3 protein: CASKFLDSETYEQYF

clone size: NA
J gene: TRBJ2-1
D gene: NA
V gene: TRBV10-3
CDR3 DNA: TGTGCCATCAGTAGGGACAATGAGCAGTTCTTC
CDR3 protein: CAISRDNEQFF

clone size: few
J gene: TRBJ2-7
D gene: NA
V gene: TRBV19
CDR3 DNA: TGTGCCAGTAGTATAGACTCGACAGGCTACTACGAGCAGTACTTC
CDR3 protein: CASSIDSTGYYEQYF

clone size: NA
J gene: TRBJ1-1
D gene: TRBD1
V gene: TRBV19
CDR3 DNA: TGTGCCAGTAGCAAGACAGGGACGGGCACTGAAGCTTTCTTT
CDR3 protein: CASSKTGTGTEAFF

clone size: NA
J gene: TRBJ2-2
D gene: NA
V gene: TRBV7-3
CDR3 DNA: TGTGCCAGCAGCCCGGAGGATGGAGTTGGGGACACCGGGGAGCTGTTTTTT
CDR3 protein: CASSPEDGVGDTGELFF

clone size: once
J gene: TRBJ1-1
D gene: TRBD1
V gene: TRBV9
CDR3 DNA: TGTGCCAGCAGCCCAAAAGACAGGGGGAACACTGAAGCTTTCTTT
CDR3 protein: CASSPKDRGNTEAFF

clone size: NA
J gene: TRBJ2-3
D gene: NA
V gene: TRBV11-3
CDR3 DNA: TGTGCCAGCAGGGGGGCCGAGCCAGATACGCAGTATTTT
CDR3 protein: CASRGAEPDTQYF

clone size: once
J gene: TRBJ1-5
D gene: NA
V gene: TRBV6-6
CDR3 DNA: TGTGCCAGCAGTTATTTAGGGCCGAATCAGCCCCAGCATTTT
CDR3 protein: CASSYLGPNQPQHF

clone size: NA
J gene: TRBJ1-1
D gene: NA
V gene: TRBV19
CDR3 DNA: TGTGCCAGTACCACGGCAGGGATGAACACTGAAGCTTTCTTT
CDR3 protein: CASTTAGMNTEAFF

clone size: NA
J gene: TRBJ1-4
D gene: TRBD1
V gene: TRBV7-9
CDR3 DNA: TGTGCCAGCAGCCCCGCGTGGACAGGAGGTGAAAAACTGTTTTTT
CDR3 protein: CASSPAWTGGEKLFF

clone size: few
J gene: TRBJ2-1
D gene: NA
V gene: TRBV7-8
CDR3 DNA: TGTGCCAGCAGCTCCTTAAATCCAGCGGGCGGCAATGAGCAGTTCTTC
CDR3 protein: CASSSLNPAGGNEQFF

clone size: NA
J gene: TRBJ2-5
D gene: NA
V gene: TRBV19
CDR3 DNA: TGTGCCAGTAGTATCTGGGGGTACTCACAGGAGACCCAGTACTTC
CDR3 protein: CASSIWGYSQETQYF

clone size: NA
J gene: TRBJ1-2
D gene: NA
V gene: TRBV29-1
CDR3 DNA: TGCAGCGTTGAAGTAGGAGGTACAGGGCGTCTTGGCTACACCTTC
CDR3 protein: CSVEVGGTGRLGYTF